This entry describes one T cell receptor beta chain. The record originates from a study of radiotherapy plus CTLA-4 blockade in lung cancer. Here immunoSEQ multiplex PCR was the method, and the copy in TCRdb shows in-frame clones only, minus some. This table has some 78,000 clones, around 87% appearing once. Germline V gene data show CDR1 as MNHEY and CDR2 as SMNVEV (reference sequence). The V segment lost 7 bases and the J segment 5 bases; nucleotides outside the gene matches: 9. This CDR3 is 14 amino acids long. The receptor was isolated from a human donor with non-small cell lung cancer who had a partial response to radiotherapy plus ipilimumab. The source was peripheral blood, collected from a patient treated with radiotherapy plus ipilimumab. This chain links TRBV27 with TRBJ1-2; 8 bases align to TRBD1. CDR3 residues: CASTQTGGPYGYTF. For the CDR3, the DNA is TGTGCCAGCACTCAAACAGGGGGGCCATATGGCTACACCTTC.